The clone carrying this T cell receptor beta chain is termed medium-sized (0.01 to 0.1%). TCRdb's copy holds only in-frame clones and misses some; the assay was immunoSEQ multiplex PCR. The table shows about 150,000 clones, with 70% to 90% occurring only once. The record originates from a study of cytomegalovirus exposure and HLA in healthy donors. The CDR3 length is 15 residues. Trimming removed 3 bases at V and 3 bases at J, with 15 bases between. Germline CDR1 is LGHNA and CDR2 is YSLEER. The rearrangement uses TRBV4-3 and TRBJ2-7, with a weak D call TRBD2 (5 bases). The TCR originated in a man aged 18 to 30 in good health and CMV-seropositive. The specimen was PBMCs. The CDR3 protein is CASSQGVRAGYEQYF. The CDR3 DNA follows: TGCGCCAGCAGCCAGGGCGTAAGGGCGGGCTACGAGCAGTACTTC.